This entry concerns a single TCR beta chain. As yet, its antigen is unknown. Every patient had mismatch repair deficiency by PCR or immunohistochemistry. The sample comes from a study of PD-1 blockade in mismatch repair-deficient tumors. Study-wide results and caveats: Tumor-resident clones, often undetectable pretreatment in blood, expanded then contracted after pembrolizumab.

Sequencing was performed with immunoSEQ multiplex PCR; in TCRdb, only in-frame clones are kept and a portion is missing. The sample carries 120,000 or so clones, 85% to 90% recorded once. The V end was cut by 1 base, the J end by 6 bases, with 11 bases between. In germline, CDR1 is LGHNA, CDR2 YSLEER. CDR3 length: 14 amino acids. The sequence derives from an adult with mismatch repair-deficient cancer. This sample comprised peripheral blood, obtained 44 weeks after starting pembrolizumab. The rearrangement links TRBV4-3 to TRBJ2-3, with no clear D. This CDR3 reads CASSQGANRDTQYF. CDR3 DNA: TGCGCCAGCAGCCAAGGTGCTAATAGGGATACGCAGTATTTT.